This record looks at one T cell receptor (beta chain) sequence and its context. The data originate from a study of control samples from healthy donors and cancer patients. V dropped 4 bases and J dropped 2 bases, with 9 bases sitting between them. There are 14 residues in the CDR3. The germline gives CDR1 SGHRS, CDR2 YFSETQ. Profiling relied on immunoSEQ multiplex PCR, and the TCRdb table lists in-frame clones only, not all of them. The sample yields roughly 100,000 clones, 90% to 95% seen once. Input material: blood. The sequence derives from a woman aged 18-30 years in good health. V and J are TRBV5-1 and TRBJ1-4; maybe TRBD1 (6 bases). The CDR3: CASSNGGTNEKLFF. In nucleotides, the CDR3 is TGCGCCAGCAGCAACGGGGGCACTAATGAAAAACTGTTTTTT.